The source of this TCR beta chain is a study of cytomegalovirus exposure and HLA in healthy donors. About the study: There were about 85 million unique TCRs (from HLA-typed donors) in an early data release.

Study results and caveats: Later analysis identified several of the most significant clusters that appeared linked to common viral pathogens.

This PCR relied on a set of 60 Vbeta primers and 13 Jbeta primers. The assay was immunoSEQ multiplex PCR, and TCRdb's table has in-frame clones only and misses some. Of 150,000 or so clones in the sample, roughly four fifths were seen once. Germline loops: CDR1 SGHTA, CDR2 FQGNSA. V lost 5 bases and J lost 2, with 25 bases in between. This CDR3 is 18 amino acids long. A remark on this clone: Its antigen is as yet unknown.

The sample taken for sequencing was PBMCs. The rearrangement joins TRBV7-2 to TRBJ2-7, with D perhaps matching TRBD2 (5 bases). This TCR was sampled from a man aged 35 to 55 in good health and CMV-seronegative. DNA of the CDR3: TGTGCCAGCAGCGCCGCCCCAGCTGGGAGAGCTAGCCCCTACGAGCAGTACTTC. This codes for CASSAAPAGRASPYEQYF.